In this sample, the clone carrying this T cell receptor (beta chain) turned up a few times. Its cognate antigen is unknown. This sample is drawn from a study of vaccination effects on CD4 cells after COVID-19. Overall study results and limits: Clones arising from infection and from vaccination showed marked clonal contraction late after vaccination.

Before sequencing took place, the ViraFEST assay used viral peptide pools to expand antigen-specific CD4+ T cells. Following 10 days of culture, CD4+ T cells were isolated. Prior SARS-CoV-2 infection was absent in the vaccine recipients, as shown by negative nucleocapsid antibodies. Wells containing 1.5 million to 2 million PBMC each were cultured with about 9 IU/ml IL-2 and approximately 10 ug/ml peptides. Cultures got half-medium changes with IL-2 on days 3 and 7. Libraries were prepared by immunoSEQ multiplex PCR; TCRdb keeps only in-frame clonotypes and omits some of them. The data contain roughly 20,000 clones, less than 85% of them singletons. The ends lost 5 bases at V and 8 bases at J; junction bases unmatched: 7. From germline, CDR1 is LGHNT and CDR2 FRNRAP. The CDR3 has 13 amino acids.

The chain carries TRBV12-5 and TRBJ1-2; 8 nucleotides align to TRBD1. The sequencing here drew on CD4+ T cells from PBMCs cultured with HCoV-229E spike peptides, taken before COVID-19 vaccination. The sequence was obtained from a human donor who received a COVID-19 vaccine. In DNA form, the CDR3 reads TGTGCTAGTGGTCACGGACAGGGAGAGGGCTACACCTTC. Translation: CASGHGQGEGYTF.